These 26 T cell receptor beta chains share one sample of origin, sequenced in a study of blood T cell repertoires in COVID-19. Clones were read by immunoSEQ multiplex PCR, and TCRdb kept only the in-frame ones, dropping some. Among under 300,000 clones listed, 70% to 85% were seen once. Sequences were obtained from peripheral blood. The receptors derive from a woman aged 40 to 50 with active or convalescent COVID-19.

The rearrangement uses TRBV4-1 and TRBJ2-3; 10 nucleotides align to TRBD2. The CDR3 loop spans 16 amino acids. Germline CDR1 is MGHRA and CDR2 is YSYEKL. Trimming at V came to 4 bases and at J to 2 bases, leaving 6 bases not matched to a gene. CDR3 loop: CASSLMTSGYTDTQYF. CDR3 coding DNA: TGCGCCAGCAGCCTAATGACTAGCGGGTACACAGATACGCAGTATTTT.

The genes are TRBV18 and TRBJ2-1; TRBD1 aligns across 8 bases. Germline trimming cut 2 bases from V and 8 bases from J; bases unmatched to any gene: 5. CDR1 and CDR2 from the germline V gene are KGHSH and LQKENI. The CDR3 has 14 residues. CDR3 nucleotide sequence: TGTGCCAGCTCACCAAGGACAGGGACTTATGAGCAGTTCTTC. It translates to CASSPRTGTYEQFF.

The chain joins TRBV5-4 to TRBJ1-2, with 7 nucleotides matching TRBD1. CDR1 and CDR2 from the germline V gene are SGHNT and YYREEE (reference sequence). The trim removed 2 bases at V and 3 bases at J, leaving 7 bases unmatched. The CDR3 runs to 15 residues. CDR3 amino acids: CASSLSPTGDYGYTF. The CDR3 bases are TGTGCCAGCAGCTTAAGTCCAACAGGGGACTATGGCTACACCTTC.

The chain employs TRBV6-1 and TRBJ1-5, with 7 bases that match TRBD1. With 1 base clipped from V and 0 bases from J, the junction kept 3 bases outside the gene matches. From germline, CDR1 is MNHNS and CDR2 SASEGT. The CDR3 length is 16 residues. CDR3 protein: CASSEGTGSSNQPQHF. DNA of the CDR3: TGTGCCAGCAGTGAAGGGACAGGATCTAGCAATCAGCCCCAGCATTTT.

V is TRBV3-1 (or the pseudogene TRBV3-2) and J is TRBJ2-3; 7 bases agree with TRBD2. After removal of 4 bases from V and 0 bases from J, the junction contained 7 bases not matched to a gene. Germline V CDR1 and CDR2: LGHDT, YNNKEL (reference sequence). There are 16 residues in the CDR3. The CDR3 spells CASSRLAGASTDTQYF. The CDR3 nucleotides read TGTGCCAGCAGCCGTTTAGCGGGTGCTAGCACAGATACGCAGTATTTT.

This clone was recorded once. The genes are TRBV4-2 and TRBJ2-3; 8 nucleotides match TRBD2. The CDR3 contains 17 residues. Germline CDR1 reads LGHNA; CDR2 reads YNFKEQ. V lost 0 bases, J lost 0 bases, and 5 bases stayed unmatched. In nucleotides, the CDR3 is TGTGCCAGCAGCCAAGATCTCCAGCGGGGGAGCACAGATACGCAGTATTTT. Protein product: CASSQDLQRGSTDTQYF.

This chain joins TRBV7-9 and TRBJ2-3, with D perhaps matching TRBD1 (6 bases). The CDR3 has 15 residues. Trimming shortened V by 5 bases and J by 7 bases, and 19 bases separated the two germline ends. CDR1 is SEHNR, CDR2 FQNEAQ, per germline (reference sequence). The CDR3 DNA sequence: TGTGCCAGCAGCCCTACCCTAACAGGGCGGAATACGCAGTATTTT. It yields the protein CASSPTLTGRNTQYF. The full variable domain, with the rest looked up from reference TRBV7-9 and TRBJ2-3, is DTGVSQNPRHKITKRGQNVTFRCDPISEHNRLYWYRQTLGQGPEFLTYFQNEAQLEKSRLLSDRFSAERPKGSFSTLEIQRTEQGDSAMYLCASSPTLTGRNTQYFGPGTRLTVL.

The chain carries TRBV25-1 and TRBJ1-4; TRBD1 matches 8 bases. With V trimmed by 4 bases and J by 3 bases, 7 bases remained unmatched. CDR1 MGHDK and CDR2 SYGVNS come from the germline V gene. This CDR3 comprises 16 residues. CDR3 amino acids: CASSVYTGGANEKLFF. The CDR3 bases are TGTGCCAGCAGTGTCTATACAGGGGGAGCTAATGAAAAACTGTTTTTT.

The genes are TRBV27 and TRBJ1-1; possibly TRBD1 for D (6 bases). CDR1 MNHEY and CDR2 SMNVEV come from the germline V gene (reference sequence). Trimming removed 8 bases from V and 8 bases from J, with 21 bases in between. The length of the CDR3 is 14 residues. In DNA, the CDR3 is TGTGCCAGCCGTGGGCGGGGGTGGACAGCCGAAGCTTTCTTT. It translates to CASRGRGWTAEAFF.

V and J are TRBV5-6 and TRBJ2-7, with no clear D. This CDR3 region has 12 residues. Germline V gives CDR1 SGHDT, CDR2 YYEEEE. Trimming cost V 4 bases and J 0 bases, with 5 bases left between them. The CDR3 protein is CASSAGSYEQYF. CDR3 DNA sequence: TGTGCCAGCAGCGCCGGCTCCTACGAGCAGTACTTC.

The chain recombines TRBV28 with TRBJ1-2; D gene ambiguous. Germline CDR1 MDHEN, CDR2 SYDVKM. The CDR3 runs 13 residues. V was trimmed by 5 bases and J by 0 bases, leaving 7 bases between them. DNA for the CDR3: TGTGCCAGCAGTCCTCCGTCTAACTATGGCTACACCTTC. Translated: CASSPPSNYGYTF.

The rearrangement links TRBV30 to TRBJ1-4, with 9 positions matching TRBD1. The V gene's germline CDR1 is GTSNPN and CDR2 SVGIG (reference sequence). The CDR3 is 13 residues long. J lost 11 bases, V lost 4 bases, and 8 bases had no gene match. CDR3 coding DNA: TGTGCCTGGAATACAGGGGGCTCGGGTAAACTGTTTTTT. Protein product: CAWNTGGSGKLFF.

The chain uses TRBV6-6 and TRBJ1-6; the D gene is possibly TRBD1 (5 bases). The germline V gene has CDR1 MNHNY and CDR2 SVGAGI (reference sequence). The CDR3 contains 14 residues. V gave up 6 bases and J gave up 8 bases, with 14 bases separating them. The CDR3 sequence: CASSRSGGDSPLHF. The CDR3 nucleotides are TGTGCCAGCAGCCGTTCGGGAGGGGATTCACCCCTCCACTTT.

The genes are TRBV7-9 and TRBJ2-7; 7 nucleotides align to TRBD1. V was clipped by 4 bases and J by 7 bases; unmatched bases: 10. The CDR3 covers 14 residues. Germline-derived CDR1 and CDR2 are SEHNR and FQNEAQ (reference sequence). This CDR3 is CASSSWTGLGEQYV. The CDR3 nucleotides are TGTGCCAGCAGCTCCTGGACAGGCTTGGGGGAGCAGTACGTC.

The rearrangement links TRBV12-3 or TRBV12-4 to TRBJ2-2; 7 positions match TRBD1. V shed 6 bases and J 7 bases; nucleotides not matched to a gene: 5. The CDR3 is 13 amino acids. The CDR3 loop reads CASRTGNLGELFF. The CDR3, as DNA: TGTGCCAGCAGGACAGGGAACCTCGGGGAGCTGTTTTTT.

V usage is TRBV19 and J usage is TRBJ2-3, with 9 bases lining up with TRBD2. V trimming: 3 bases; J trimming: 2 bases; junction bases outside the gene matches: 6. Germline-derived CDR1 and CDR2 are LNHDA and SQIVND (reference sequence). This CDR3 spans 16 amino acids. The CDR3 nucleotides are TGTGCCAGTAGTATGTTTAGCGGGGGAGACACAGATACGCAGTATTTT. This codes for CASSMFSGGDTDTQYF.

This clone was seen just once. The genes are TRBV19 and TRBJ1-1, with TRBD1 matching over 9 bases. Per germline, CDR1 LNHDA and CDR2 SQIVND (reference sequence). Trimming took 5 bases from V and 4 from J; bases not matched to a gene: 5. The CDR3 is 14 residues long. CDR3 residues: CASSDRGTGTEAFF. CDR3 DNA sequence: TGTGCCAGTAGTGACAGGGGGACGGGCACTGAAGCTTTCTTT.

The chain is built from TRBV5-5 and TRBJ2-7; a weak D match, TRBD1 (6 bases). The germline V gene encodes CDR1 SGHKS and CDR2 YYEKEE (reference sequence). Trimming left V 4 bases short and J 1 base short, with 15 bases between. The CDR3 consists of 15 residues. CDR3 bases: TGTGCCAGCAGCGTCGCTGGGGGCCGATCCTACGAGCAGTACTTC. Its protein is CASSVAGGRSYEQYF.

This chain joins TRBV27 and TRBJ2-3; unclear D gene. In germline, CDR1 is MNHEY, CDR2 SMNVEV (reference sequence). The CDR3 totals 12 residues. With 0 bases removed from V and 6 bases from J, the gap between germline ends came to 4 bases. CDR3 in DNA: TGTGCCAGCAGTTTATCCAGGGATACGCAGTATTTT. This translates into CASSLSRDTQYF.

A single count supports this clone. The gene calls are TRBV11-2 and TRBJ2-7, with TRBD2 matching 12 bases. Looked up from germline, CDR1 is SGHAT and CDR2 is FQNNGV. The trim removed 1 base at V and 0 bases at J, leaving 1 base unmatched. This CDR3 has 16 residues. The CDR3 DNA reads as TGTGCCAGCAGCTTAGGGACTAGCGGGGCCTCCTACGAGCAGTACGTC. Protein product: CASSLGTSGASYEQYV.

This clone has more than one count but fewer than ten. CDR3 sequence: CATSRQGSNTGELFF. The CDR3 DNA follows: TGTGCCACCTCTCGACAGGGATCGAACACCGGGGAGCTGTTTTTT. V and J are TRBV2 and TRBJ2-2; 7 bases align to TRBD1. This CDR3 comprises 15 residues. CDR1 and CDR2 from the germline V gene are SNHLY and FYNNEI. After removal of 10 bases from V and 0 bases from J, the junction contained 8 bases not matched to a gene. The whole variable domain, remainder taken from reference TRBV2 and TRBJ2-2, is EPEVTQTPSHQVTQMGQEVILRCVPISNHLYFYWYRQILGQKVEFLVSFYNNEISEKSEIFDDQFSVERPDGSNFTLKIRSTKLEDSAMYFCATSRQGSNTGELFFGEGSRLTVL.

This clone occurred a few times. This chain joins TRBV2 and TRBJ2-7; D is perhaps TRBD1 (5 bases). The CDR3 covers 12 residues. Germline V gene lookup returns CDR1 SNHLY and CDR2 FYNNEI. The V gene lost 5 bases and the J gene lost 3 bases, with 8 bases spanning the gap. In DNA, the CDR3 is TGTGCCAGCAGTTCAGGGATCTACGAGCAGTACTTC. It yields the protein CASSSGIYEQYF.

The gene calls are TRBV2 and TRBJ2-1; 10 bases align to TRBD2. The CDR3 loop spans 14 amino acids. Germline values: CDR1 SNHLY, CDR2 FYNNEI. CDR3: CARGERGGPNEQFF. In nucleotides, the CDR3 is TGTGCTCGCGGGGAGCGGGGGGGGCCCAATGAGCAGTTCTTC.

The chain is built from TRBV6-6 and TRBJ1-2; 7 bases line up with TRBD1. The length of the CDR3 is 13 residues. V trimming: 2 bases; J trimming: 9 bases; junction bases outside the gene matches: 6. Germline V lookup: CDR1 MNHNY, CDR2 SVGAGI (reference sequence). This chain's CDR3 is CASSYGRGTSYTF. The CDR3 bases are TGTGCCAGCAGTTACGGCAGGGGGACGAGCTACACCTTC.

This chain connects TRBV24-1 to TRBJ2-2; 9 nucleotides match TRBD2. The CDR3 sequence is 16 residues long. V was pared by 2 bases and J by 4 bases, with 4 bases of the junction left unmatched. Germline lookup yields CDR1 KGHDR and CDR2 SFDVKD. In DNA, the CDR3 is TGTGCCACCAGTGATTCTAGCGGGGAGTCCACCGGGGAGCTGTTTTTT. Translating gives CATSDSSGESTGELFF.

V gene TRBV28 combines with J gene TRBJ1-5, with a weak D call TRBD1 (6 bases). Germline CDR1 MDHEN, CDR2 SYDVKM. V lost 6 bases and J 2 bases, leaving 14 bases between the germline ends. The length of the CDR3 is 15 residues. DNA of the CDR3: TGTGCCAGCAGGCTCACAGGGTTTCGCAATCAGCCCCAGCATTTT. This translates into CASRLTGFRNQPQHF.